The next 2 T cell receptor beta chains were all read from a single sample in a study of OX40 agonist ivuxolimab in advanced cancers. TCRdb's copy holds only in-frame clones and misses some; the assay was immunoSEQ multiplex PCR. The sample holds over 50,000 clones, approximately 90% seen once. The material sequenced was CD4+ or CD8+ T cells sorted from blood, taken in a trial of the OX40 agonist ivuxolimab. The source is an adult with an advanced solid tumor such as melanoma, head and neck, liver or kidney cancer.

This chain connects TRBV6-1 to TRBJ2-5; D not certain. The ends were cut back, 4 bases at V and 2 bases at J, with 11 bases in the middle. The CDR3 is 14 residues long. Looked up from germline, CDR1 is MNHNS and CDR2 is SASEGT. The CDR3 DNA is TGTGCCAGCAGTGCAAGCGAGGTACAAGAGACCCAGTACTTC. Its translation is CASSASEVQETQYF.

The CDR3 region has the DNA TGTGCCAGTAGTTCCTTCGGACGGTCGAACACTGAAGCTTTCTTT. Amino acids: CASSSFGRSNTEAFF. The chain links TRBV19 to TRBJ1-1; D is unresolved. V gave up 5 bases and J gave up 1 base, with 14 bases separating them. The germline gives CDR1 LNHDA, CDR2 SQIVND (reference sequence). The CDR3 consists of 15 residues.